These 17 T cell receptor beta chains share one sample of origin, sequenced in a study of PD-1 blockade in mismatch repair-deficient tumors. Clones were read by immunoSEQ multiplex PCR, and TCRdb kept only the in-frame ones, dropping some. The sample lists 120,000 or so clones, around nine tenths occurring once. The input for sequencing was peripheral blood, taken approximately 71 weeks after starting pembrolizumab. All receptors derive from an adult with mismatch repair-deficient cancer.

The chain's CDR3 is CASSLSAGGSYNEQFF. In DNA form, the CDR3 reads TGTGCCAGCAGTTTATCTGCGGGAGGGTCCTACAATGAGCAGTTCTTC. V is TRBV27 and J is TRBJ2-1; 9 nucleotides line up with TRBD2. Per germline, CDR1 MNHEY and CDR2 SMNVEV (reference sequence). The CDR3 contains 16 residues. The junction had 1 base not matched to a gene; V was cut back by 0 bases and J by 1 base.

This clone came up a few times. The chain has TRBV19 and TRBJ1-5; D not certain. The CDR3 length is 16 residues. Trimming cost V 9 bases and J 0 bases, with 18 bases left between them. Germline V lookup: CDR1 LNHDA, CDR2 SQIVND (reference sequence). The CDR3 spells CASKHGRGSSNQPQHF. The DNA for the CDR3 is TGTGCCAGCAAACATGGACGTGGGAGTAGCAATCAGCCCCAGCATTTT.

CDR3 coding DNA: TGTGCCAGCAGCTGGGGACAGGATAGACTCTCTGGGGCCAACGTCCTGACTTTC. This encodes CASSWGQDRLSGANVLTF. The chain has TRBV5-5 and TRBJ2-6; TRBD1 aligns across 8 bases. The CDR3 spans 18 residues. Germline V gene sequence: CDR1 SGHKS, CDR2 YYEKEE (reference sequence). J lost 0 bases, V lost 3 bases, and 8 bases had no gene match.

This clone came up once. V gene TRBV7-8 combines with J gene TRBJ2-1; the match to TRBD2 covers 11 bases. The trim removed 7 bases at V and 4 bases at J, leaving 12 bases unmatched. Germline V gene lookup returns CDR1 SGHVS and CDR2 FQNEAQ. The CDR3 spans 17 residues. CDR3 loop: CASTRERLAGTYNEQFF. CDR3 bases: TGTGCCAGCACCCGGGAGAGACTAGCGGGGACTTACAATGAGCAGTTCTTC. The variable domain in full, completed from reference TRBV7-8 and TRBJ2-1, reads GAGVSQSPRYKVAKRGQDVALRCDPISGHVSLFWYQQALGQGPEFLTYFQNEAQLDKSGLPSDRFFAERPEGSVSTLKIQRTQQEDSAVYLCASTRERLAGTYNEQFFGPGTRLTVL.

The chain uses TRBV6-1 and TRBJ2-7; TRBD2 aligns across 12 bases. Germline-derived CDR1 and CDR2 are MNHNS and SASEGT. V shed 6 bases and J 6 bases; nucleotides not matched to a gene: 9. This CDR3 contains 15 residues. CDR3 sequence (DNA): TGTGCCAGCAGACCCACCGAACTAGCGGGAGGCGAGCAGTACTTC. It yields the protein CASRPTELAGGEQYF.

The chain couples TRBV11-2 to TRBJ1-1; 8 bases match TRBD1. Losses at the gene ends were 3 bases for V and 4 bases for J; bases not matched to a gene: 4. The germline V gene has CDR1 SGHAT and CDR2 FQNNGV. This CDR3 is built from 14 residues. The CDR3 DNA reads as TGTGCCAGCAGCTTCGAAACAGGGGGCACTGAAGCTTTCTTT. Residues: CASSFETGGTEAFF.

This clone appeared a single time. The gene calls are TRBV25-1 and TRBJ1-4; a possible D gene is TRBD1 (6 bases). Germline V CDR1 and CDR2: MGHDK, SYGVNS. The V end was cut by 0 bases, the J end by 6 bases, with 17 bases between. The length of the CDR3 is 17 residues. The CDR3 protein is CASSEYTSGGPDEKLFF. The DNA of the CDR3 is TGTGCCAGCAGTGAATATACCTCCGGGGGCCCGGATGAAAAACTGTTTTTT.

The chain links TRBV7-8 to TRBJ1-4; D remains ambiguous. Germline V lookup: CDR1 SGHVS, CDR2 FQNEAQ. V was clipped by 0 bases and J by 8 bases, with 19 bases between them. This CDR3 is built from 17 residues. The CDR3 spells CASSLAVLNHGREKLFF. The CDR3 region has the DNA TGTGCCAGCAGCTTAGCGGTTCTAAACCATGGACGGGAAAAACTGTTTTTT. The full variable domain, rest sourced from reference TRBV7-8 and TRBJ1-4, is GAGVSQSPRYKVAKRGQDVALRCDPISGHVSLFWYQQALGQGPEFLTYFQNEAQLDKSGLPSDRFFAERPEGSVSTLKIQRTQQEDSAVYLCASSLAVLNHGREKLFFGSGTQLSVL.

The chain recombines TRBV9 with TRBJ1-1, with no clear D. The CDR3 length is 14 residues. Germline V lookup: CDR1 SGDLS, CDR2 YYNGEE. The V end lost 1 base, the J end lost 1 base, and 8 bases lay between the germline ends. The CDR3 protein is CASSVKDGNTEAFF. The CDR3 bases are TGTGCCAGCAGCGTAAAAGACGGGAACACTGAAGCTTTCTTT.

This chain connects TRBV7-9 to TRBJ2-4; TRBD1 aligns across 9 bases. The CDR3 covers 17 residues. Germline loops: CDR1 SEHNR, CDR2 FQNEAQ (reference sequence). After removal of 4 bases from V and 1 base from J, the junction contained 8 bases not matched to a gene. The CDR3 reads CASSSERQGVAKNIQYF. CDR3 nucleotides: TGTGCCAGCAGCTCGGAAAGACAGGGGGTCGCCAAAAACATTCAGTACTTC.

The chain uses TRBV7-2 and TRBJ2-1; D gene ambiguous. Germline values: CDR1 SGHTA, CDR2 FQGNSA. The V end was cut by 4 bases, the J end by 8 bases, with 12 bases between. This CDR3 has 13 amino acids. CDR3 in DNA: TGTGCCAGCAGCTCAGGTCTGGGATATGAGCAGTTCTTC. Amino acids: CASSSGLGYEQFF.

V gene TRBV4-3 combines with J gene TRBJ2-1; 10 nucleotides line up with TRBD1. Germline CDR1 is LGHNA and CDR2 is YSLEER. Losses at the gene ends were 6 bases for V and 8 bases for J; bases not matched to a gene: 10. The CDR3 is 15 residues long. The CDR3 nucleotides are TGCGCCAGCAGTCCCCGGGACAGGGGTTCGGATGAGCAGTTCTTC. Protein sequence: CASSPRDRGSDEQFF.

The sample holds one count of this clone. The chain combines TRBV4-2 with TRBJ2-1; D perhaps matches TRBD2 (5 bases). The CDR3 has 15 residues. Germline V CDR1 and CDR2: LGHNA, YNFKEQ. The V end was cut by 1 base, the J end by 6 bases, with 13 bases between. DNA of the CDR3: TGTGCCAGCAGCCAAGCGGCGGGCGTTGCCAATGAGCAGTTCTTC. Its protein is CASSQAAGVANEQFF.

The CDR3 reads CATTTGKGLSYEQYF. CDR3 in DNA: TGTGCCACCACTACAGGGAAGGGGCTCTCCTACGAGCAGTACTTC. The J gene is TRBJ2-7, the V gene TRBV2; D possibly corresponds to TRBD1 (6 bases). The ends were cut back, 10 bases at V and 0 bases at J, with 19 bases in the middle. In germline, CDR1 is SNHLY, CDR2 FYNNEI. The CDR3 is made up of 15 amino acids.

J is TRBJ1-5 and V is TRBV4-1, with D hard to call. The germline V and J ends were trimmed by 0 bases and 4 bases, with 7 bases remaining between them. CDR3 length equals 14 residues. Germline lookup yields CDR1 MGHRA and CDR2 YSYEKL. The CDR3 sequence is CASSQEFWNQPQHF. Here the CDR3 DNA reads TGCGCCAGCAGCCAAGAGTTTTGGAATCAGCCCCAGCATTTT.

V and J are TRBV4-1 and TRBJ1-2; possibly TRBD1 for D (5 bases). This CDR3 region has 16 residues. The germline gives CDR1 MGHRA, CDR2 YSYEKL. V lost 0 bases and J lost 5, with 16 bases in between. This CDR3 reads CASSQDRGRTNYGYTF. CDR3 DNA sequence: TGCGCCAGCAGCCAAGATCGGGGCAGGACCAATTATGGCTACACCTTC.

The chain recombines TRBV25-1 with TRBJ2-5, with a possible D match to TRBD1 (5 bases). Germline lookup yields CDR1 MGHDK and CDR2 SYGVNS. CDR3 length: 16 residues. Trimming removed 1 base from V and 5 bases from J, with 17 bases in between. Written as DNA, the CDR3 is TGTGCCAGCAGTGAATTGGGCCAGGGCCGTGAGGAGACCCAGTACTTC. Amino acid sequence: CASSELGQGREETQYF.